This TCR beta chain was captured in a study of PD-1 blockade in classical Hodgkin lymphoma. Sample time point: cycle 4 day 1 (C4D1), after more than five weeks of nivolumab. There was relapse after autologous stem cell transplantation in every patient, and there was variation in brentuximab vedotin exposure. Best outcomes ranged across complete response, partial response and progressive disease. Findings and limits, study-wide: Researchers reported that CD4+ TCR diversity, though not CD8+, rose significantly by C4D1.

Germline V gene data show CDR1 as MDHEN and CDR2 as SYDVKM. The CDR3 loop spans 15 amino acids. With 7 bases clipped from V and 2 bases from J, the junction kept 9 bases outside the gene matches. Method: immunoSEQ multiplex PCR; TCRdb's copy keeps in-frame clones and lacks some. The sample includes 75,000 to 100,000 clones, roughly 91% seen only once; the top ten take roughly 2%. About this clone: What it binds is not known.

The chain couples TRBV28 to TRBJ2-3; TRBD1 aligns across 7 bases. This clonotype was sampled from a human donor with classical Hodgkin lymphoma. The specimen comprised peripheral blood mononuclear cells (PBMCs), sampled before the fourth cycle of nivolumab. CDR3: CASTTRTGLTDTQYF. CDR3 in DNA: TGTGCCAGCACTACCCGGACAGGCCTCACAGATACGCAGTATTTT.